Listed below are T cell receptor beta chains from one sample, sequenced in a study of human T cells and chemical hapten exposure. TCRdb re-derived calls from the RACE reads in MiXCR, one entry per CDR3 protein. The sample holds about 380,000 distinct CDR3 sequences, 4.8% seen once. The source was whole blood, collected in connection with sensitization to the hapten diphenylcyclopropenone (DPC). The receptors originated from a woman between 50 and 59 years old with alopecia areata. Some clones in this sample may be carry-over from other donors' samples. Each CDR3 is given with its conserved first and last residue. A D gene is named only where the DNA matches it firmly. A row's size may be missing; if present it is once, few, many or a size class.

CDR3aa: CASRGSSGVSSYEQYF
CDR3nt: TGTGCCAGCAGGGGCAGTAGTGGGGTCAGCTCCTACGAGCAGTACTTC
j_gene: TRBJ2-7
abundance: few
v_gene: TRBV13
d_gene: -

CDR3aa: CASSPVRALSYEQYF
CDR3nt: TGTGCCAGCAGTCCCGTAAGGGCCCTTTCCTACGAGCAGTACTTC
j_gene: TRBJ2-7
abundance: few
v_gene: TRBV27
d_gene: -

CDR3aa: CATTTATVTSYEQYF
CDR3nt: TGTGCCACCACGACTGCGACTGTTACCTCCTACGAGCAGTACTTC
j_gene: TRBJ2-7
abundance: -
v_gene: TRBV10-3
d_gene: -

CDR3aa: CASSLSAGLYNEQFF
CDR3nt: TGTGCCAGCAGCCTCTCAGCGGGGCTATACAATGAGCAGTTCTTC
j_gene: TRBJ2-1
abundance: many
v_gene: TRBV7-2
d_gene: TRBD2

CDR3aa: CASSYGLAGDEQYF
CDR3nt: TGTGCCAGCAGTTACGGGCTAGCGGGAGACGAGCAGTACTTC
j_gene: TRBJ2-7
abundance: few
v_gene: TRBV6-6
d_gene: TRBD2

CDR3aa: CASSVGQGAGGELFF
CDR3nt: TGTGCCAGCAGCGTAGGACAGGGGGCTGGCGGGGAGCTGTTTTTT
j_gene: TRBJ2-2
abundance: -
v_gene: TRBV9
d_gene: TRBD1

CDR3aa: CASSADKSSYNSPLHF
CDR3nt: TGTGCCAGCAGCGCGGACAAGAGCTCCTATAATTCACCCCTCCACTTT
j_gene: TRBJ1-6
abundance: few
v_gene: TRBV5-4
d_gene: -

CDR3aa: CAWSGGIKNSPLHF
CDR3nt: TGTGCCTGGAGTGGTGGTATTAAAAATTCACCCCTCCACTTT
j_gene: TRBJ1-6
abundance: many
v_gene: TRBV30
d_gene: -

CDR3aa: CASSGGSYEKLFF
CDR3nt: TGTGCCAGCAGTGGAGGGTCCTATGAAAAACTGTTTTTT
j_gene: TRBJ1-4
abundance: -
v_gene: TRBV12-3/TRBV12-4
d_gene: -

CDR3aa: CASSIDSGGANEQFF
CDR3nt: TGTGCCAGTAGTATAGATAGCGGGGGGGCGAATGAGCAGTTCTTC
j_gene: TRBJ2-1
abundance: -
v_gene: TRBV19
d_gene: TRBD2

CDR3aa: CASLEGMNTEAFF
CDR3nt: TGTGCCAGCTTGGAGGGCATGAACACTGAAGCTTTCTTT
j_gene: TRBJ1-1
abundance: many
v_gene: TRBV6-6
d_gene: -

CDR3aa: CSVLGGYGYTF
CDR3nt: TGCAGCGTGCTTGGCGGGTATGGCTACACCTTC
j_gene: TRBJ1-2
abundance: many
v_gene: TRBV29-1
d_gene: -

CDR3aa: CSVETGQMNEKLFF
CDR3nt: TGCAGCGTGGAAACGGGACAGATGAATGAAAAACTGTTTTTT
j_gene: TRBJ1-4
abundance: many
v_gene: TRBV29-1
d_gene: TRBD1

CDR3aa: CASARGGPQETQYF
CDR3nt: TGTGCCAGCGCTCGTGGGGGGCCCCAAGAGACCCAGTACTTC
j_gene: TRBJ2-5
abundance: many
v_gene: TRBV6-2/TRBV6-3
d_gene: -

CDR3aa: CATSVGGGVSNQPQHF
CDR3nt: TGTGCCACCAGTGTTGGGGGAGGAGTCAGCAATCAGCCCCAGCATTTT
j_gene: TRBJ1-5
abundance: many
v_gene: TRBV24-1
d_gene: -